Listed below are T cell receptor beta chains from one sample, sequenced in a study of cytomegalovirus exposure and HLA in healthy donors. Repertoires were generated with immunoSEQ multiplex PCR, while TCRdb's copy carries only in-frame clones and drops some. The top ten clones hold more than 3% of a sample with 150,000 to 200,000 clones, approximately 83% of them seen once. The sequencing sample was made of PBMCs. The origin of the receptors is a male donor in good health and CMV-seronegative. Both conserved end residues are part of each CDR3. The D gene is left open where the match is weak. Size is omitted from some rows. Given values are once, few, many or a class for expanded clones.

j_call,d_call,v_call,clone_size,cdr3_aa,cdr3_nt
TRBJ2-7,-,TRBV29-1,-,CSVGLSGYEQYF,TGCAGCGTTGGGTTGAGCGGTTACGAGCAGTACTTC
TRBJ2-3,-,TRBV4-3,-,CASSQDILTDTQYF,TGCGCCAGCAGCCAAGATATCCTCACAGATACGCAGTATTTT
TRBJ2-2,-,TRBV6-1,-,CASSEASRNTGELFF,TGTGCCAGCAGTGAAGCTAGCCGGAACACCGGGGAGCTGTTTTTT
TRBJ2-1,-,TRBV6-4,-,CASSESYSYNEQFF,TGTGCCAGCAGTGAAAGCTACTCCTACAATGAGCAGTTCTTC
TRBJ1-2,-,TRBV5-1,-,CASNLGAGDVEGYTF,TGCGCCAGCAACCTAGGGGCAGGGGACGTTGAGGGCTACACCTTC
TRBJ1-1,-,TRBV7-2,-,CASSKTANTEAFF,TGTGCCAGCAGCAAGACAGCAAACACTGAAGCTTTCTTT
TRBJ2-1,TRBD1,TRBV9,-,CASSRDSTAIDEQFF,TGTGCCAGCAGCCGGGACAGTACTGCTATCGATGAGCAGTTCTTC
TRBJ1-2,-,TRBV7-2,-,CASSPEQAGGYTF,TGTGCCAGCAGTCCGGAACAAGCGGGAGGCTACACCTTC
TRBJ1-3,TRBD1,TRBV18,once,CASSSLTGGVGNTIYF,TGTGCCAGCTCGTCCCTTACAGGGGGCGTTGGAAACACCATATATTTT
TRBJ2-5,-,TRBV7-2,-,CASSLEFRLETQYF,TGTGCCAGCAGCTTAGAATTCAGATTAGAGACCCAGTACTTC
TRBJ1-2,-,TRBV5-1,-,CASSSTGSYGYTF,TGCGCCAGCAGCTCCACGGGAAGCTATGGCTACACCTTC
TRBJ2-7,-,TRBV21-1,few,CASSKQGLSYEQYF,TGTGCCAGCAGCAAACAGGGGCTCTCCTACGAGCAGTACTTC
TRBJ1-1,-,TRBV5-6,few,CASSLGRSAVTEAFF,TGTGCCAGCAGCTTGGGCAGGTCAGCGGTCACTGAAGCTTTCTTT
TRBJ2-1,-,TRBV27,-,CASSSRPYNEQFF,TGTGCCAGCAGTTCGCGGCCCTACAATGAGCAGTTCTTC
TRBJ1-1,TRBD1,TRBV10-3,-,CAIRGHGTENTEAFF,TGTGCCATCAGGGGGCATGGGACAGAGAACACTGAAGCTTTCTTT
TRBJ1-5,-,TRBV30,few,CAWSVGRGGHQPQHF,TGTGCCTGGAGTGTCGGTAGGGGGGGTCATCAGCCCCAGCATTTT
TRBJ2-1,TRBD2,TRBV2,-,CASSDLSLWGGPSGEQFF,TGTGCCAGCAGTGATCTGTCCTTGTGGGGAGGGCCCTCGGGTGAGCAGTTCTTC
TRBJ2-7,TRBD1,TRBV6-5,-,CASSYSGTGNYEQYF,TGTGCCAGCAGTTACTCAGGGACAGGGAACTACGAGCAGTACTTC
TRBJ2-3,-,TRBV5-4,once,CASSSGGDSTDTQYF,TGTGCCAGCAGCTCTGGCGGGGATAGCACAGATACGCAGTATTTT
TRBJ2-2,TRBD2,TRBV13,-,CASSLAGVGELFF,TGTGCCAGCAGCTTGGCGGGAGTCGGGGAGCTGTTTTTT
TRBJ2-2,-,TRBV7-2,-,CASSLAQRLTRTGELFF,TGTGCCAGCAGCTTAGCGCAGAGACTAACCAGGACCGGGGAGCTGTTTTTT
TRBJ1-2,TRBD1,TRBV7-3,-,CASSSGQGYGYTF,TGTGCCAGCAGCTCGGGACAGGGATATGGCTACACCTTC
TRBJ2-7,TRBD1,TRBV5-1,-,CASSLGGQSLDEQYF,TGCGCCAGCAGCTTGGGGGGACAGAGTCTCGACGAGCAGTACTTC
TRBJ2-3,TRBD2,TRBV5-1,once,CASSPSGGANTQYF,TGCGCCAGCAGCCCTAGCGGGGGGGCGAATACGCAGTATTTT
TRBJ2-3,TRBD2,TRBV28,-,CASRDSGGKPDTQYF,TGTGCCAGCAGAGATAGCGGGGGGAAGCCAGATACGCAGTATTTT
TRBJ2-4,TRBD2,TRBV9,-,CASSATSGRVNSQYF,TGTGCCAGCAGCGCCACTAGCGGGAGAGTCAACAGTCAGTACTTC
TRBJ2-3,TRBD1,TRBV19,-,CASSTTSRGQGATDTQYF,TGTGCCAGTAGTACCACGAGCAGGGGACAGGGGGCAACAGATACGCAGTATTTT
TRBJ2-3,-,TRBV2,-,CASSLGQSSGTDTQYF,TGTGCCAGCAGTCTAGGACAGTCGAGTGGCACAGATACGCAGTATTTT
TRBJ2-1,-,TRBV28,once,CASSLRLDNEQFF,TGTGCCAGCAGTTTACGACTCGACAATGAGCAGTTCTTC
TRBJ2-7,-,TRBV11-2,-,CASSLAGFSGEQYF,TGTGCCAGCAGCTTAGCTGGTTTTTCGGGCGAGCAGTACTTC
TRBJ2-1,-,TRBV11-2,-,CASSLIWLAYNEQFF,TGTGCCAGCAGCTTAATATGGCTGGCCTACAATGAGCAGTTCTTC
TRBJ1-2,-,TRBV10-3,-,CAISESQFRYGYTF,TGTGCCATCAGTGAGTCTCAGTTCCGCTATGGCTACACCTTC
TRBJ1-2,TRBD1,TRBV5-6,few,CASSLSGQGVLGYTF,TGTGCCAGCAGCTTGTCGGGACAGGGCGTGCTTGGCTACACCTTC
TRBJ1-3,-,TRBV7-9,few,CASSLETGSGNTIYF,TGTGCCAGCAGCTTAGAGACAGGCTCTGGAAACACCATATATTTT
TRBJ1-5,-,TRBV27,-,CASSLRDNHQPQHF,TGTGCCAGCAGTTTACGGGACAATCATCAGCCCCAGCATTTT
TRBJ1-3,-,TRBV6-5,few,CASSYLPGSGNTIYF,TGTGCCAGCAGTTACTTGCCAGGGTCCGGAAACACCATATATTTT
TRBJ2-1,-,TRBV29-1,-,CSVVVAFDEQFF,TGCAGCGTTGTGGTAGCTTTCGATGAGCAGTTCTTC
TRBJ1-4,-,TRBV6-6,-,CASTPRKREKLFF,TGTGCCAGCACCCCCCGAAAGCGAGAAAAACTGTTTTTT
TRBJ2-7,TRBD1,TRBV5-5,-,CASSPGQVGYEQYF,TGTGCCAGCAGCCCCGGACAGGTTGGCTACGAGCAGTACTTC
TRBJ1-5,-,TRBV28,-,CASSLEQLSNQPQHF,TGTGCCAGCAGTTTAGAACAGCTTAGCAATCAGCCCCAGCATTTT
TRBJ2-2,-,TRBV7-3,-,CASSLTGAVGSGELFF,TGTGCCAGCAGCTTAACGGGGGCTGTGGGGTCCGGGGAGCTGTTTTTT
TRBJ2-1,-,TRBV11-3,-,CASSLDHRGTSYNEQFF,TGTGCCAGCAGCTTAGATCATCGGGGGACCTCCTACAATGAGCAGTTCTTC
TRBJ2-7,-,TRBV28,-,CASQVGGRLSYEQYF,TGTGCCTCCCAAGTCGGAGGCCGCCTCTCCTACGAGCAGTACTTC
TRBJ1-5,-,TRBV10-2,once,CASTIGGAVGNQPQHF,TGCGCCAGCACGATAGGGGGGGCCGTGGGCAATCAGCCCCAGCATTTT
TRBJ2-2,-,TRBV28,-,CASSVTVIRHYTGELFF,TGTGCCAGCAGTGTTACAGTGATCAGGCACTACACCGGGGAGCTGTTTTTT